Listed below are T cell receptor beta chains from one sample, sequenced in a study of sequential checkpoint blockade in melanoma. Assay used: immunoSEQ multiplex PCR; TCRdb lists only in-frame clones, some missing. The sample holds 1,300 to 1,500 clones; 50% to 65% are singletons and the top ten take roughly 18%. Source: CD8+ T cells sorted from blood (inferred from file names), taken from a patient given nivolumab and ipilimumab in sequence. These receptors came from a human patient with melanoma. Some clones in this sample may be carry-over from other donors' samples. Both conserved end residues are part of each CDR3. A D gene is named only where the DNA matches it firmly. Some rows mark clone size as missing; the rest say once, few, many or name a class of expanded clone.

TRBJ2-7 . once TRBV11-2 TGTGCCAGCAGCTTACACAGTCCCTACGAGCAGTACTTC CASSLHSPYEQYF
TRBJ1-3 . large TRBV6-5 TGTGCCAGCACCGAGGGACACAACTCTGGAAACACCATATATTTT CASTEGHNSGNTIYF
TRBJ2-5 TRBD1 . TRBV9 TGTGCCAGCAGCGTAGAAGGGGGCGGGGAGACCCAGTACTTC CASSVEGGGETQYF
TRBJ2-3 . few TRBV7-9 TGTGCCAGCAGCCAAGAGAATCAAGATACGCAGTATTTT CASSQENQDTQYF
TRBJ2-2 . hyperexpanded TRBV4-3 TGCGCCAGCACCCCCGGACTAGGGGGGAACACCGGGGAGCTGTTTTTT CASTPGLGGNTGELFF
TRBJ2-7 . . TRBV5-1 TGCGCCAGCAGCCCAGACAGTTACGAGCAGTACTTC CASSPDSYEQYF
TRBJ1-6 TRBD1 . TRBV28 TGTGCCAGCAGTGCGACAGGGAGCTCCTATAATTCACCCCTCCACTTT CASSATGSSYNSPLHF
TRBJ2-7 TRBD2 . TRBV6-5 TGTGCCAGCAGTTACTCAGCGGGGGGTTCCTACGAGCAGTACTTC CASSYSAGGSYEQYF
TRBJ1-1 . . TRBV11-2 TGTGCCAGCAGCTTGAGAGGGAATGAAGCTTTCTTT CASSLRGNEAFF
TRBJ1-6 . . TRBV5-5 TGTGCCAGCAGCTTGGGACAAACGAGTTCACCCCTCCACTTT CASSLGQTSSPLHF
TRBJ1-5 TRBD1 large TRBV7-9 TGTGCCAGCAGCTCCACAGGGGCAGGGGATCAGCCCCAGCATTTT CASSSTGAGDQPQHF
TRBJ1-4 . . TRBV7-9 TGTGCCAGCAGCTTAACGGGGGGAGGAGGTGAAAAACTGTTTTTT CASSLTGGGGEKLFF
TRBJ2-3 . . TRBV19 TGTGCCAGTACCCCCGGGACTTTCGGCACAGATACGCAGTATTTT CASTPGTFGTDTQYF
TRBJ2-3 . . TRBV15 TGTGCCACCAGCTTAGAGGGGGTGAGCACAGATACGCAGTATTTT CATSLEGVSTDTQYF
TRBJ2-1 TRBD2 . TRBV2 TGTGCCAGCAGTGAACTTCTGGCTAGCGGGGGGGCCTCCTACAATGAGCAGTTCTTC CASSELLASGGASYNEQFF
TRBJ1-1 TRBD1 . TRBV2 TGTGCCAGCAATAGGAGACAGGGAAGGAGCACTGAAGCTTTCTTT CASNRRQGRSTEAFF
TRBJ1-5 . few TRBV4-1 TGCGCCAGCAGCCAAGATAGGGGGTACAATCAGCCCCAGCATTTT CASSQDRGYNQPQHF
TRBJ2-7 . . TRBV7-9 TGTGCCAGCAGCTTACCCCTAGACAGGAACGAGCAGCACTTC CASSLPLDRNEQHF
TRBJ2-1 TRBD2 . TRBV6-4 TGTGCCAGCAGTGAAAGACTAGCGGGGGGGGATGAGCAGTTCTTC CASSERLAGGDEQFF
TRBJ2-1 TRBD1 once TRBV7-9 TGTGCCAGCAGCCTCGGACAGGGGGAATACAATGAGCAGTTCTTC CASSLGQGEYNEQFF
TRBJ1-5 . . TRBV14 TGTGCCAGCAGCCATTTTGTCGGGCAGCCCCAGCATTTT CASSHFVGQPQHF
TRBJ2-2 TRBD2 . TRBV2 TGTGCCAGCACCGAAGGGGCGGGGGGCAGGAACACCGGGGAGCTGTTTTTT CASTEGAGGRNTGELFF
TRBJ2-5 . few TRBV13 TGTGCCAGCAGCTCGGTCTCGGAGACCCAGTACTTC CASSSVSETQYF
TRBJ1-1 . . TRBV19 TGTGCCAGTAACTGGGGCGGAAACACTGAAGCTTTCTTT CASNWGGNTEAFF
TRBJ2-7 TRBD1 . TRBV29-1 TGCAGCGTTGAATGGGGACAGTCCACCTACGAGCAGTACTTC CSVEWGQSTYEQYF
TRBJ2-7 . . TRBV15 TGTGCCACCAGCAGAGATCGAACAGAGGAGCAGTACTTC CATSRDRTEEQYF
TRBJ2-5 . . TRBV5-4 TGTGCCAGCAGACCTACGACAGGGAGGGAGACCCAGTACTTC CASRPTTGRETQYF
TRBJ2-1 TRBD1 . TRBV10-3 TGTGCCATCAGTGAGGGCCAGGGGGCGTACAATGAGCAGTTCTTC CAISEGQGAYNEQFF
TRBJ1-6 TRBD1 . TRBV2 TGTGCCAGCAGTGAAGTCTGGACAGGGAAGGATTCACCCCTCCACTTT CASSEVWTGKDSPLHF
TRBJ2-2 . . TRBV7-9 TGCGCCAGCACCCCCGGACTAGGGGGGAACACCGGGGAGCTGTTTTTT CASTPGLGGNTGELFF
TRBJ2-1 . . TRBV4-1 TGCGCCAGCAGCCAGGGCCGTTACTCCTACAATGAGCAGTTCTTC CASSQGRYSYNEQFF
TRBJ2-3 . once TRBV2 TGTGCCAGCAGTGATCCGGGCGGGCAACCCCCCACAGATACGCAGTATTTT CASSDPGGQPPTDTQYF
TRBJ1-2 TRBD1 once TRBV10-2 TGCGCCAGCAGGGAGGGGGCTACCACCTATGGCTACACCTTC CASREGATTYGYTF
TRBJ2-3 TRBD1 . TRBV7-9 TGTGCCAGCAGCCCCTGGGACAGGGAGTTAGCAGATACGCAGTATTTT CASSPWDRELADTQYF
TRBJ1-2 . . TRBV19 TGTGCCAGTGGACGTTCGGACCGGGGAAAGAGGGGCTACACCTTC CASGRSDRGKRGYTF
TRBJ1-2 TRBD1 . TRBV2 TGTGCCAGCAGTGACACGGGACAGGGGAGATATGGCTACACCTTC CASSDTGQGRYGYTF
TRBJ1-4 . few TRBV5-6 TGTGCCAGCGGCCGGGGGGGGAGTGAAAAACTGTTTTTT CASGRGGSEKLFF
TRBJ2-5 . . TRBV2 TGTGCCAGCAGTACAGGGTTTCGAGAGACCCAGTACTTC CASSTGFRETQYF
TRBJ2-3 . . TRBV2 TGTGCCAGCCGGAGCATATACGGCGAAGATACGCAGTATTTT CASRSIYGEDTQYF
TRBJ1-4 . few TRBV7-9 TGTGCCAGCAGCCCGGCTCGCGGCAGGGAAAATGAAAAACTGTTTTTT CASSPARGRENEKLFF
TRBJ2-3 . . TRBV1 TGCACCAGCAGCCAGGCCGGGGAACGAGATACGCAGTATTTT CTSSQAGERDTQYF
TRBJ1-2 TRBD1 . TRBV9 TGTGCCAGCAGCCCAGGGACAGGACAGGAATATAGGTATGGCTACACCTTC CASSPGTGQEYRYGYTF
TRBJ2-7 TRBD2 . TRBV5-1 TGCGCCAGCAGCGCGGGACTAGCGGGGGAGGTCTACGAGCAGTACTTC CASSAGLAGEVYEQYF
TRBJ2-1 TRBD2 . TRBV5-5 TGTGCCAGCAGCTTGGAGTATAGCGGGGGGGCTAGGGATGAGCAGTTCTTC CASSLEYSGGARDEQFF
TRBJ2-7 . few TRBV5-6 TGTGCCAGCAGCTTGGGGGGCAGTTTCTACGAGCAGTACTTC CASSLGGSFYEQYF